These T cell receptor beta chains were read from a single sample in a study of T-cell memory formation after mild COVID-19. TCRdb recomputed calls from the 5' RACE reads with MiXCR, one row per CDR3 protein. The profile shows 450,000 or so distinct CDR3 sequences, around 20% of them singletons. Sequenced material: PBMCs or a T cell subset sorted from them (not recorded which). Every receptor here comes from an adult woman who had mild COVID-19 (a few samples of this study predate the infection). Cell type and time point are not known. The CDR3 runs from the conserved cysteine through the conserved F or W. The D gene is left open where the match is weak. Clone size is given for some rows only: seen once, a few or many times, or a class if the clone is expanded.

NA	many	TRBV4-3	TRBJ2-1	CASSQGSSRLIF	TGCGCCAGCAGCCAGGGTTCTAGCCGGCTGATCTTC
NA	few	TRBV7-9	TRBJ2-3	CASRRIPDTQYF	TGTGCCAGCAGACGCATACCAGATACGCAGTATTTT
TRBD1	few	TRBV24-1	TRBJ1-1	CATTEGDRGTEAFF	TGTGCCACCACCGAGGGAGACAGGGGCACTGAAGCTTTCTTT
NA	NA	TRBV24-1	TRBJ2-3	CATSDDREEEGGRFTDTQYF	TGTGCCACCAGTGACGACAGGGAAGAAGAGGGGGGTCGGTTCACAGATACGCAGTATTTT
NA	NA	TRBV12-3/TRBV12-4	TRBJ1-5	CASTQQGNQPQHF	TGTGCCAGCACCCAGCAGGGGAATCAGCCCCAGCATTTT
TRBD1	NA	TRBV4-2	TRBJ2-1	CASSQVEGANEQFF	TGTGCCAGCAGCCAAGTTGAGGGGGCTAATGAGCAGTTCTTC
TRBD1	few	TRBV7-9	TRBJ2-7	CASRYSGQTYEQYF	TGTGCCAGCAGATACTCGGGACAGACCTACGAGCAGTACTTC
NA	NA	TRBV5-1	TRBJ2-3	CASSLELPTSTDTQYF	TGCGCCAGCAGCTTGGAGTTACCAACTAGCACAGATACGCAGTATTTT
NA	few	TRBV12-3/TRBV12-4	TRBJ2-2	CASSSTNPNTGELFF	TGTGCCAGCAGTTCTACAAACCCGAACACCGGGGAGCTGTTTTTT
TRBD1	once	TRBV10-3	TRBJ1-5	CAISGTGGQPQHF	TGTGCCATCAGCGGGACAGGGGGTCAGCCCCAGCATTTT
NA	few	TRBV7-9	TRBJ2-5	CASKTRETQYF	TGTGCCAGCAAAACCAGGGAGACCCAGTACTTC